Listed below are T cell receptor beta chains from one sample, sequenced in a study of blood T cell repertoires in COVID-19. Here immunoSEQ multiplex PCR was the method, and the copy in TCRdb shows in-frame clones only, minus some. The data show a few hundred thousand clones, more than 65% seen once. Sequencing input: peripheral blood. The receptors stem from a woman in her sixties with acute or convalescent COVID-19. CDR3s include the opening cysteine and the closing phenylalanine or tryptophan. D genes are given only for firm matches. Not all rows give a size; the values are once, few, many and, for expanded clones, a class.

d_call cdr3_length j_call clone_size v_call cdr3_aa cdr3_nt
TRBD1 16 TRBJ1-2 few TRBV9 CASSVAAQGAPSGYTF TGTGCCAGCAGCGTAGCCGCACAGGGGGCCCCTAGCGGCTACACCTTC
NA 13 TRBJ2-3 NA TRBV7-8 CASSLSGADTQYF TGTGCCAGCAGCTTATCAGGGGCAGATACGCAGTATTTT
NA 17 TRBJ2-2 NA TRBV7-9 CASRGGPTETGTGELFF TGTGCCAGCAGAGGGGGACCGACAGAGACTGGGACCGGGGAGCTGTTTTTT
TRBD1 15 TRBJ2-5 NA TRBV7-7 CASSPGQGARETQYF TGTGCCAGCAGCCCGGGACAGGGGGCGCGGGAGACCCAGTACTTC
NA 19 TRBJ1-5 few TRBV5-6 CASSFPQDRPIRQSQPQHF TGTGCCAGCAGCTTTCCACAGGACCGACCGATAAGGCAAAGTCAGCCCCAGCATTTT
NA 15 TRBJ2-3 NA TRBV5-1 CASSLLWGVGDTQYF TGCGCCAGCAGCTTGTTGTGGGGAGTTGGAGATACGCAGTATTTT
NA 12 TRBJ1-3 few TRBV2 CASSDSPNTIYF TGTGCCAGCAGTGATTCTCCGAACACCATATATTTT
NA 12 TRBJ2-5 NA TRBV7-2 CASSRYQETQYF TGTGCCAGCAGCCGGTACCAAGAGACCCAGTACTTC
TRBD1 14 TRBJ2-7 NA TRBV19 CASSRTGGYYEQYF TGTGCCAGTAGTCGGACAGGGGGCTACTACGAGCAGTACTTC
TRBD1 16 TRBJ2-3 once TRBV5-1 CASSQSGTGVPDTQYF TGCGCCAGCAGCCAATCCGGGACAGGGGTGCCAGATACGCAGTATTTT
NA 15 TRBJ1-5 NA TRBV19 CASTYNGGNNQPQHF TGTGCCAGTACTTATAATGGAGGGAACAATCAGCCCCAGCATTTT
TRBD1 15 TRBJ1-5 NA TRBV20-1 CSASIGQGTHQPQHF TGCAGTGCTAGTATTGGACAGGGGACTCATCAGCCCCAGCATTTT
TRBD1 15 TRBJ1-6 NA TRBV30 CAWNLKGQYNSPLHF TGTGCCTGGAACCTCAAGGGACAGTACAATTCACCCCTCCACTTT
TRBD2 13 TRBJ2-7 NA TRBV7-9 CASSKTGTNEQYF TGTGCCAGCAGCAAAACGGGGACTAACGAGCAGTACTTC
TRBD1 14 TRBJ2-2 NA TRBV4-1 CASSRDRVTGELFF TGCGCCAGCAGCCGGGACAGGGTGACCGGGGAGCTGTTTTTT
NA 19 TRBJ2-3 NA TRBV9 CASSVGLRAGGTSTDTQYF TGTGCCAGCAGCGTGGGTCTGAGGGCGGGTGGAACTAGCACAGATACGCAGTATTTT
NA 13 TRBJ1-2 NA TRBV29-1 CSVGQEANYGYTF TGCAGCGTTGGACAGGAAGCTAACTATGGCTACACCTTC
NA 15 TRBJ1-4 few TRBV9 CASSSTGLGYEKLFF TGTGCCAGCAGCTCCACAGGGCTCGGATATGAAAAACTGTTTTTT
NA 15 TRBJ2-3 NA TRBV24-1 CATSGPRTSTDTQYF TGTGCCACCAGTGGCCCAAGGACTAGCACAGATACGCAGTATTTT
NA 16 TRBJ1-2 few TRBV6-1 CASGGASQSRRYGYTF TGTGCCAGCGGTGGCGCCAGTCAATCCCGGAGGTATGGCTACACCTTC
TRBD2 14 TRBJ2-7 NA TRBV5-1 CASSGGLAGTKQYF TGCGCCAGCAGCGGGGGACTAGCGGGGACAAAGCAGTACTTC
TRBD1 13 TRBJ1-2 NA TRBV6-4 CASSLGQNYGYTF TGTGCCAGCAGTTTGGGACAGAACTATGGCTACACCTTC
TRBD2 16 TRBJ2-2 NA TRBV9 CASSVLAGVHTGELFF TGTGCCAGCAGCGTCCTAGCGGGGGTGCACACCGGGGAGCTGTTTTTT
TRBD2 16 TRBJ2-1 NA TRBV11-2 CASSRGLAGGQYEQFF TGTGCCAGCAGCCGCGGACTAGCGGGGGGTCAATATGAGCAGTTCTTC
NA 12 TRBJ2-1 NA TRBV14 CASSQDPGMRFF TGTGCCAGCAGCCAAGATCCAGGTATGCGATTCTTC
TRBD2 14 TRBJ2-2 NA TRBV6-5 CASSQRGVAGELFF TGTGCCAGCAGTCAGCGGGGGGTTGCCGGGGAGCTGTTTTTT
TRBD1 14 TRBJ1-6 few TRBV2 CASTPGTGNLPLHF TGTGCCAGCACCCCCGGGACAGGGAATTTACCCCTCCACTTT
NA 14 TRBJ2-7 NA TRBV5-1 CASSPAVPSYEQYF TGCGCCAGCAGCCCAGCGGTACCTTCCTACGAGCAGTACTTC
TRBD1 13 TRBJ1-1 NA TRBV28 CASNRGRHTEAFF TGTGCCAGCAACAGGGGGAGGCACACTGAAGCTTTCTTT
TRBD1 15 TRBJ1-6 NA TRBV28 CASSAGDRDNSPLHF TGTGCCAGCAGTGCAGGGGACAGGGACAATTCACCCCTCCACTTT
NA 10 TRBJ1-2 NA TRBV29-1 CSVDAGGYTF TGCAGCGTGGACGCGGGGGGCTACACCTTC
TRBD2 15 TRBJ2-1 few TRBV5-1 CASSQTSGAYNEQFF TGCGCCAGCAGCCAAACTAGCGGGGCCTACAATGAGCAGTTCTTC
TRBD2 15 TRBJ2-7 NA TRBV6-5 CASSYELGGRGEQYF TGTGCCAGCAGTTACGAGCTGGGAGGGCGAGGCGAGCAGTACTTC
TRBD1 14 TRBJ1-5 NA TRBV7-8 CASSFPGGLQPQHF TGTGCCAGCAGCTTCCCAGGGGGCCTTCAGCCCCAGCATTTT
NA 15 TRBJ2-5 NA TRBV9 CASSVRGAVQETQYF TGTGCCAGCAGCGTTCGGGGGGCCGTTCAAGAGACCCAGTACTTC
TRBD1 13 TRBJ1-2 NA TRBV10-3 CAISERGQGIGTF TGTGCCATCAGTGAGAGGGGACAGGGGATTGGGACCTTC
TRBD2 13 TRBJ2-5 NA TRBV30 CAWSSSGGETQYF TGTGCCTGGAGCAGCAGCGGGGGGGAGACCCAGTACTTC
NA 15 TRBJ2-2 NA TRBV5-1 CASSLDSGNTGELFF TGCGCCAGCAGCTTGGACAGTGGGAACACCGGGGAGCTGTTTTTT
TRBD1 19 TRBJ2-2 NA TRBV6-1 CASSAPPTGSITNTGELFF TGTGCCAGCAGTGCCCCCCCGACAGGGAGCATCACGAACACCGGGGAGCTGTTTTTT
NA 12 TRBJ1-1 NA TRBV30 CAWSRANTEAFF TGTGCCTGGAGCAGGGCGAACACTGAAGCTTTCTTT
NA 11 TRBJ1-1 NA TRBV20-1 CSAPQAGGAFF TGCAGTGCTCCCCAGGCCGGGGGAGCTTTCTTT
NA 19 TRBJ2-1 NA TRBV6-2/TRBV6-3 CASSYELYWKADRYNEQFF TGTGCCAGCAGTTACGAGTTATATTGGAAAGCGGACCGCTACAATGAGCAGTTCTTC
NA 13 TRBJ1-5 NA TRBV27 CASSSSLNQPQHF TGTGCCAGCAGTTCCTCACTGAATCAGCCCCAGCATTTT
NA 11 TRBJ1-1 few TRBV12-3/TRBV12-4 CASTQGTEAFF TGTGCCAGCACCCAGGGTACTGAAGCTTTCTTT
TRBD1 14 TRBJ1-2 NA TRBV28 CASSFQGANYGYTF TGTGCCAGCAGTTTCCAGGGGGCAAACTATGGCTACACCTTC
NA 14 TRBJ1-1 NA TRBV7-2 CASSLAGSGTEAFF TGTGCCAGCAGCTTAGCAGGCTCGGGCACTGAAGCTTTCTTT
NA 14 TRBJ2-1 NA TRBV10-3 CAISEGGRGNEQFF TGTGCCATCAGTGAGGGGGGCAGGGGAAATGAGCAGTTCTTC
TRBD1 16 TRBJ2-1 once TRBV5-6 CASSPEPGQGDNEQFF TGTGCCAGCAGTCCCGAACCGGGACAGGGTGACAATGAGCAGTTCTTC
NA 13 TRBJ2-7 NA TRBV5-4 CASSGRDTYEQYF TGTGCCAGCAGCGGCCGGGACACCTACGAGCAGTACTTC
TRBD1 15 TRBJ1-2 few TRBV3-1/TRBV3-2 CASSHSPGTGGGYTF TGTGCCAGCAGCCATTCTCCCGGGACAGGGGGAGGCTACACCTTC
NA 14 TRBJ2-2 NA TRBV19 CASSGQGRTGELFF TGTGCCAGTAGTGGGCAGGGTCGGACCGGGGAGCTGTTTTTT
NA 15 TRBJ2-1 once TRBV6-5 CASQDSRFLPREQFF TGTGCCAGCCAAGACAGTCGTTTTCTTCCTAGGGAGCAGTTCTTC
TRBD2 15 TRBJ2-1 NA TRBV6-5 CASNKAGAGYNEQFF TGTGCCAGCAACAAAGCGGGGGCAGGTTACAATGAGCAGTTCTTC
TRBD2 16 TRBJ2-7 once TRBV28 CASPPPSGGVRGEQYF TGTGCCAGCCCTCCCCCATCGGGGGGGGTGAGGGGCGAGCAGTACTTC
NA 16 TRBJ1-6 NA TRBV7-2 CASSEVPTANNSPLHF TGTGCCAGCAGCGAGGTCCCGACAGCCAATAATTCACCCCTCCACTTT
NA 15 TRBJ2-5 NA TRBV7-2 CASSLAGLGRETQYF TGTGCCAGCAGCTTAGCGGGCTTGGGCCGGGAGACCCAGTACTTC
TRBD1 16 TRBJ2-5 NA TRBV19 CASSTPGQGTQETQYF TGTGCCAGTAGTACGCCGGGACAGGGAACACAAGAGACCCAGTACTTC
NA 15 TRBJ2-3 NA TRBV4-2 CASSQRGVITDTQYF TGTGCCAGCAGCCAACGCGGGGTCATCACAGATACGCAGTATTTT
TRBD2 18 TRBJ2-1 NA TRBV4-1 CASRYTSGGASISNEQFF TGCGCCAGCAGATACACTAGCGGGGGGGCCTCGATTAGCAATGAGCAGTTCTTC
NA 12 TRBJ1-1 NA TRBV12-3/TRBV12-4 CASSQVNTEAFF TGTGCCAGCAGTCAGGTGAACACTGAAGCTTTCTTT